This TCR beta chain was captured in a study of blood T cell repertoires in COVID-19. Across the whole study: COVID-19 samples, acute and convalescent, were from the United States, Italy and Spain. T cells, B-cell-depleted T cells, or PBMCs supplied cDNA or gDNA.

This clone was detected only a few times. In the original processing: Researchers report that nucleated cell counts were estimated from reference gene primer amplification. Here immunoSEQ multiplex PCR was the method, and the copy in TCRdb shows in-frame clones only, minus some. That table is the source of V, J and clone size, and D and trimming were worked out from the DNA. The sample lists approximately 57,000 clones; over 65% were seen once. This receptor was taken from a man aged 40-49 years with active COVID-19. Sequenced material: peripheral blood.

The CDR3: CASSGTGDEQYF. The DNA of the CDR3 is TGTGCCAGCAGTGGGACTGGCGACGAGCAGTACTTC. V and J are TRBV2 and TRBJ2-7; maybe TRBD2 (5 bases). V dropped 4 bases and J dropped 5 bases, with 9 bases sitting between them. Germline lookup yields CDR1 SNHLY and CDR2 FYNNEI. The CDR3 consists of 12 residues.